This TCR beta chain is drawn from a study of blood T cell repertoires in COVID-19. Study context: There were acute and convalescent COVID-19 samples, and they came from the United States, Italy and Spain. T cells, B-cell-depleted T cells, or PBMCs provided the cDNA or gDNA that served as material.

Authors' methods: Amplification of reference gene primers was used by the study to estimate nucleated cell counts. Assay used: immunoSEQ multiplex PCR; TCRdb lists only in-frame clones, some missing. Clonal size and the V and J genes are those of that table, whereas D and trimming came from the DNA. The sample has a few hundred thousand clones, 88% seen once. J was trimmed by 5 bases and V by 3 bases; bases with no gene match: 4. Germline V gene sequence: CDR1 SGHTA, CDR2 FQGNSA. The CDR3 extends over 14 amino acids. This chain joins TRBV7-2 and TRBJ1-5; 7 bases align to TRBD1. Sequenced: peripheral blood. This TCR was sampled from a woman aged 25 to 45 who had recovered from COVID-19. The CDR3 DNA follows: TGTGCCAGCAGCTTGAACACAGGGGATCAGCCCCAGCATTTT. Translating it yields CASSLNTGDQPQHF.